These 30 T cell receptor beta chains were sequenced from one sample in a study of cytomegalovirus exposure and HLA in healthy donors. In the PCR, 60 Vbeta and 13 Jbeta primers were used. TCRdb keeps only in-frame clones here, not all; method: immunoSEQ multiplex PCR. Of about 130,000 clones listed, 77% were seen once; the top ten hold 0.8% to 0.95%. The sample comprised PBMCs. The receptors derive from a woman aged 55-70 years in good health and CMV-seronegative.

V is TRBV4-1 and J is TRBJ2-5; 10 nucleotides align to TRBD2. There are 19 residues in the CDR3. The V and J ends lost 4 bases and 4 bases, in that order; junction bases with no gene match: 18. Germline V gene sequence: CDR1 MGHRA, CDR2 YSYEKL. The CDR3 nucleotides read TGCGCCAGCAGCCCATTCCCGCGGGGGAAGCGGGGGGGCAGAGAGACCCAGTACTTC. Amino acid sequence: CASSPFPRGKRGGRETQYF.

Details on this clone: Germline and junction disagree at one end, which may indicate a read error. This specimen includes other DNA sequences encoding the same CDR3. The chain employs TRBV7-2 and TRBJ1-6; D may be TRBD1 (6 bases). This CDR3 is built from 16 residues. Germline CDR1 and CDR2: SGHTA and FQGNSA. Written as DNA, the CDR3 is TGTGCCAGCAGCTTACAGGGGCGCTCCTATAATTCCCCCCTCCACTTT. Translated, it gives CASSLQGRSYNSPLHF.

The chain has TRBV6-6 and TRBJ1-1; the match to TRBD1 covers 10 bases. Germline V CDR1 and CDR2: MNHNY, SVGAGI (reference sequence). CDR3 length: 15 residues. With 1 base clipped from V and 7 bases from J, the junction kept 6 bases outside the gene matches. CDR3 amino acids: CASSYWGQGFNEAFF. The CDR3 region has the DNA TGTGCCAGCAGTTACTGGGGACAGGGGTTCAATGAAGCTTTCTTT.

V gene TRBV7-9 combines with J gene TRBJ1-1; 8 positions agree with TRBD1. Per the germline V gene, CDR1 is SEHNR and CDR2 is FQNEAQ (reference sequence). The CDR3 runs 14 residues. Germline trimming cut 5 bases from V and 8 bases from J; bases unmatched to any gene: 10. In nucleotides, the CDR3 is TGTGCCAGCAGCCATACCGGGACAGGACTAGAAGCTTTCTTT. Protein product: CASSHTGTGLEAFF.

Only a few counts were recorded for this clone. The rearrangement links TRBV30 to TRBJ1-5; tentative D call: TRBD1 (5 bases). The CDR3 spans 15 residues. The germline CDR1 and CDR2 sequences are GTSNPN and SVGIG (reference sequence). V was cut by 1 base and J by 2 bases, with 12 bases left in between. DNA for the CDR3: TGTGCCTGGAGTGCCCCAGGGCTTGGCAATCAGCCCCAGCATTTT. This gives the protein CAWSAPGLGNQPQHF.

The chain is built from TRBV4-2 and TRBJ2-3; TRBD2 might be the D (6 bases). Looked up from germline, CDR1 is LGHNA and CDR2 is YNFKEQ. Between the trimmed V and J ends, which lost 1 base and 4 bases, there was a span of 21 bases. The CDR3 has 18 residues. In nucleotides, the CDR3 is TGTGCCAGCAGCCAAGGGGGCCTCGCGGGAATTGGGGCAGATACGCAGTATTTT. It codes for CASSQGGLAGIGADTQYF.

The chain has TRBV27 and TRBJ2-3; D gene uncertain. V gave up 4 bases and J gave up 0 bases, with 5 bases separating them. The CDR3 is made up of 13 amino acids. Germline lookup yields CDR1 MNHEY and CDR2 SMNVEV (reference sequence). The CDR3 loop reads CASSSTSTDTQYF. The CDR3, as DNA: TGTGCCAGCAGTTCAACTAGCACAGATACGCAGTATTTT.

This chain uses TRBV11-2 with TRBJ2-7; a possible D gene is TRBD2 (6 bases). Germline lookup yields CDR1 SGHAT and CDR2 FQNNGV. Trimming shortened V by 5 bases and J by 4 bases, and 15 bases separated the two germline ends. This CDR3 comprises 14 residues. CDR3 loop: CASSRPGTPYEQYF. Written as DNA, the CDR3 is TGTGCCAGCAGCCGACCAGGGACTCCTTACGAGCAGTACTTC.

The chain couples TRBV7-9 to TRBJ1-4; 9 bases agree with TRBD1. The V and J ends lost 4 bases and 5 bases, in that order; junction bases with no gene match: 2. The germline V gene has CDR1 SEHNR and CDR2 FQNEAQ (reference sequence). The length of the CDR3 is 14 residues. The CDR3 DNA reads TGTGCCAGCAGCTCGGGGACAGGGAATGAAAAACTGTTTTTT. This gives the protein CASSSGTGNEKLFF.

This clone came up a few times. This chain connects TRBV21-1 to TRBJ2-1; the table calls TRBD2, which could not be checked here. TRBV21-1 is a recognized pseudogene. The CDR3 sequence is 16 residues long. CDR3 in amino acids: CASRPSLAHLYNEQFF. The CDR3 region has the DNA TGTGCCAGCAGGCCTAGTCTAGCGCACCTTTACAATGAGCAGTTCTTC.

The rearrangement joins TRBV15 to TRBJ2-2; maybe TRBD1 (6 bases). The CDR3 totals 15 residues. Germline V gene data show CDR1 as LNHNV and CDR2 as YYDKDF (reference sequence). The V gene lost 1 base and the J gene lost 4 bases, with 10 bases spanning the gap. The CDR3, as DNA: TGTGCCACCAGCAGAGGTACAGGGTCCACCGGGGAGCTGTTTTTT. This encodes CATSRGTGSTGELFF.

The chain uses TRBV11-3 and TRBJ2-6; 8 positions agree with TRBD1. Germline trimming cut 5 bases from V and 0 bases from J; bases unmatched to any gene: 6. This CDR3 has 17 residues. The germline V gene has CDR1 SGHNT and CDR2 YENEEA. CDR3 sequence (DNA): TGTGCCAGCAGCCCAGGGCAGGGGGCCTCTGGGGCCAACGTCCTGACTTTC. Amino acid sequence: CASSPGQGASGANVLTF.

V and J are TRBV2 and TRBJ1-2; 8 bases line up with TRBD1. The V segment lost 5 bases and the J segment 5 bases; nucleotides outside the gene matches: 7. Germline V gene data show CDR1 as SNHLY and CDR2 as FYNNEI. The CDR3 runs 14 residues. The DNA for the CDR3 is TGTGCCAGCAGTCCCGGGACAGGCGCATATGGCTACACCTTC. This gives the protein CASSPGTGAYGYTF.

This clone has just a few counts. The chain links TRBV5-1 to TRBJ1-1; the D is unclear. Trimming removed 0 bases at V and 0 bases at J, with 9 bases between. This CDR3 has 15 amino acids. The germline gives CDR1 SGHRS, CDR2 YFSETQ. CDR3 sequence (DNA): TGCGCCAGCAGCTTGGAGCCCGTAATGAACACTGAAGCTTTCTTT. It encodes CASSLEPVMNTEAFF. The full variable domain, in which reference TRBV5-1 and TRBJ1-1 provide the parts outside the CDR3, is KAGVTQTPRYLIKTRGQQVTLSCSPISGHRSVSWYQQTPGQGLQFLFEYFSETQRNKGNFPGRFSGRQFSNSRSEMNVSTLELGDSALYLCASSLEPVMNTEAFFGQGTRLTVV.

This clone came up once. The chain recombines TRBV15 with TRBJ2-7; TRBD1 aligns across 9 bases. The V gene's germline CDR1 is LNHNV and CDR2 YYDKDF (reference sequence). J lost 7 bases, V lost 3 bases, and 13 bases had no gene match. This CDR3 has 16 amino acids. The CDR3 DNA reads as TGTGCCACCAGCAGCCCCCTGGGACAGGGTCGAGAGGAGCAGTACTTC. Translation gives CATSSPLGQGREEQYF.

The chain employs TRBV11-2 and TRBJ2-7, with a weak D call TRBD2 (6 bases). CDR1 is SGHAT and CDR2 is FQNNGV in the germline V gene. There are 13 residues in the CDR3. V dropped 3 bases and J dropped 2 bases, with 8 bases sitting between them. The CDR3 DNA reads TGTGCCAGCAGCTTCCGGGGGACCTACGAGCAGTACTTC. Translation: CASSFRGTYEQYF.

The chain combines TRBV5-4 with TRBJ1-2, with TRBD1 matching over 7 bases. Trimming at V came to 5 bases and at J to 0 bases, leaving 4 bases not matched to a gene. CDR3 length: 14 residues. Germline V lookup: CDR1 SGHNT, CDR2 YYREEE (reference sequence). As DNA, the CDR3 is TGTGCCAGCAGGCGGGGACAGCCTAACTATGGCTACACCTTC. Translating gives CASRRGQPNYGYTF.

The rearrangement links TRBV18 to TRBJ2-7; TRBD1 aligns across 7 bases. CDR3 length equals 13 residues. CDR1 is KGHSH, CDR2 LQKENI, per germline. J gave up 2 bases and V 3 bases, and 1 base lay outside the gene matches. The CDR3 DNA sequence: TGTGCCAGCTCACCGGGACAGACCTACGAGCAGTACTTC. Translation gives CASSPGQTYEQYF.

V is TRBV2 and J is TRBJ1-2, with D perhaps TRBD1 (6 bases). The CDR3 is 15 residues long. V gave up 4 bases and J gave up 8 bases, with 20 bases separating them. The germline V gene has CDR1 SNHLY and CDR2 FYNNEI. The CDR3 nucleotides are TGTGCCAGCAGTGCGGACAGTACGGTGGTGGGAGGCTACACCTTC. Protein product: CASSADSTVVGGYTF. The whole variable domain, remainder taken from reference TRBV2 and TRBJ1-2, is EPEVTQTPSHQVTQMGQEVILRCVPISNHLYFYWYRQILGQKVEFLVSFYNNEISEKSEIFDDQFSVERPDGSNFTLKIRSTKLEDSAMYFCASSADSTVVGGYTFGSGTRLTVV.

The chain recombines TRBV11-1 with TRBJ2-7; TRBD1 agrees at 12 bases. CDR3 length: 15 residues. The germline CDR1 and CDR2 sequences are SGHAT and FQDESV (reference sequence). V was clipped by 1 base and J by 4 bases; unmatched bases: 2. This CDR3 is CASSLGDRGQYEQYF. CDR3 nucleotides: TGTGCCAGCAGCTTAGGGGACAGGGGGCAGTACGAGCAGTACTTC.

The table lists this clone with a count of one. This CDR3 is CASKGQSTGELFF. The CDR3 DNA reads TGTGCCAGCAAGGGGCAGTCAACCGGGGAGCTGTTTTTT. The rearrangement links TRBV2 to TRBJ2-2; D is possibly TRBD1 (5 bases). The CDR3 has 13 residues. In germline, CDR1 is SNHLY, CDR2 FYNNEI. Trimming shortened V by 7 bases and J by 5 bases, and 11 bases separated the two germline ends.

The V gene is TRBV25-1, the J gene TRBJ1-5; D possibly corresponds to TRBD1 (6 bases). The germline V gene has CDR1 MGHDK and CDR2 SYGVNS. V was trimmed by 1 base and J by 9 bases, leaving 13 bases between them. The CDR3 contains 14 residues. DNA for the CDR3: TGTGCCAGCAGTGAATGGGGGGGGCAAACGCCCCAGCATTTT. This encodes CASSEWGGQTPQHF. The entire variable domain, with the rest obtained from reference TRBV25-1 and TRBJ1-5, is as follows: EADIYQTPRYLVIGTGKKITLECSQTMGHDKMYWYQQDPGMELHLIHYSYGVNSTEKGDLSSESTVSRIRTEHFPLTLESARPSHTSQYLCASSEWGGQTPQHFGDGTRLSIL.

V usage is TRBV6-6 and J usage is TRBJ2-1, with D possibly being TRBD1 (6 bases). The germline gives CDR1 MNHNY, CDR2 SVGAGI (reference sequence). Trimming left V 2 bases short and J 6 bases short, with 8 bases between. The length of the CDR3 is 13 residues. DNA for the CDR3: TGTGCCAGCAGTTACCAACAGGGCAATGAGCAGTTCTTC. It is translated as CASSYQQGNEQFF.

The rearrangement uses TRBV4-1 and TRBJ2-3, with D maybe TRBD2 (5 bases). This CDR3 is built from 18 residues. Germline loops: CDR1 MGHRA, CDR2 YSYEKL. V dropped 3 bases and J dropped 2 bases, with 21 bases sitting between them. CDR3 in amino acids: CASSHPALRTGNTDTQYF. The DNA of the CDR3 is TGCGCCAGCAGCCACCCAGCCTTGCGGACTGGAAACACAGATACGCAGTATTTT.

This chain connects TRBV6-1 to TRBJ2-7, with 8 positions matching TRBD1. Germline assignment: CDR1 MNHNS and CDR2 SASEGT. Germline trimming cut 5 bases from V and 2 bases from J; bases unmatched to any gene: 8. This CDR3 is 15 amino acids long. CDR3 DNA: TGTGCCAGCAGTCCCCGGACAGGGACAACCTACGAGCAGTACTTC. Protein product: CASSPRTGTTYEQYF.

The chain combines TRBV7-9 with TRBJ1-1; maybe TRBD1 (5 bases). The CDR3 runs to 15 residues. Trimming removed 5 bases from V and 0 bases from J, with 13 bases in between. Germline V gene lookup returns CDR1 SEHNR and CDR2 FQNEAQ (reference sequence). This CDR3 is CASSKSTGMNTEAFF. The CDR3 DNA reads as TGTGCCAGCAGCAAGAGTACAGGAATGAACACTGAAGCTTTCTTT.

Only one count was recorded for this clone. V is TRBV28 and J is TRBJ2-5, with D maybe TRBD1 (6 bases). The tail of the sequence fits TRBJ2-7 better, so the J call may be wrong. The CDR3 sequence is 13 residues long. Looked up from germline, CDR1 is MDHEN and CDR2 is SYDVKM. CDR3 protein: CASSPDRSYEQYF. The CDR3 DNA reads TGTGCCAGCAGCCCCGACAGGAGCTACGAGCAGTACTTC.

The DNA for the CDR3 is TGTGCCAGCAGCTTAAGACCGCCAGGGCCGCAAGTTAATTCACCCCTCCACTTT. Its translation is CASSLRPPGPQVNSPLHF. The V gene is TRBV7-3, the J gene TRBJ1-6; D possibly corresponds to TRBD1 (5 bases). V shed 1 base and J shed 6 bases, with 19 bases lying between them. Germline V CDR1 and CDR2: SGHTA, FQGTGA. This CDR3 has 18 residues.

The chain recombines TRBV11-2 with TRBJ2-7; D unclear. Germline CDR1 SGHAT, CDR2 FQNNGV. The CDR3 has 12 amino acids. Trimming cost V 2 bases and J 4 bases, with 6 bases left between them. The CDR3 nucleotides are TGTGCCAGCAGCTTATCAGTTTACGAGCAGTACTTC. The encoded protein is CASSLSVYEQYF.

This clone came up a few times. The genes are TRBV30 and TRBJ1-1; D is ambiguous. Germline values: CDR1 GTSNPN, CDR2 SVGIG (reference sequence). Deletions cut 4 bases from V and 3 bases from J, with 6 bases between. This CDR3 comprises 11 residues. The CDR3 here is CAWKGDTEAFF. The CDR3 DNA reads TGTGCCTGGAAAGGAGACACTGAAGCTTTCTTT.